The clone carrying this T cell receptor (beta chain) has ten or more counts. The antigen is not known. The data stem from a study of breast tumors, draining lymph nodes, adjacent tissues. General observations from the study: Data fit most tumor T cells coming from lymph node, expanding in tumor. Tumor TCR diversity was below lymph nodes but above nontumor tissue.

One entry per CDR3 protein results from TCRdb running MiXCR on the multiplex PCR reads. Found here are 14,000 or so distinct CDR3 sequences, more than 50% of them singletons; the top ten hold roughly 31%. This clonotype was sampled from a female donor with breast cancer. Some clones in this sample may be carry-over from other donors' samples. The sequenced sample was tumor-adjacent breast tissue.

The DNA of the CDR3 is TGTGCCAGCAGCTTAGGGGGCGGGGATGAAAAACTGTTTTTT. Amino acid sequence: CASSLGGGDEKLFF. This sequence joins TRBV7-9 and TRBJ1-4; the D gene is possibly TRBD1 (5 bases). The CDR3 totals 14 residues. V was shortened by 1 base and J by 6 bases, with 9 bases between the two germline ends. Per the germline V gene, CDR1 is SEHNR and CDR2 is FQNEAQ (reference sequence).